These T cell receptor beta chains were read from a single sample in a study of blood T cell repertoires in COVID-19. Using immunoSEQ multiplex PCR, the repertoire was profiled, and TCRdb retains in-frame clones only, with some absent. This table holds some 250,000 clones, approximately 86% found once. The source material was peripheral blood. The receptors here all came from a woman between 25 and 40 years old who had recovered from COVID-19. The CDR3 runs from the conserved cysteine through the conserved F or W.

V gene: TRBV7-9; J gene: TRBJ2-5; CDR3 protein: CASSPISLAGLDF
V gene: TRBV5-1; J gene: TRBJ2-1; CDR3 protein: CASSLQLAGGSSYNEQFF
V gene: TRBV3-1/TRBV3-2; J gene: TRBJ2-7; CDR3 protein: CASSQPQGRQYF
V gene: TRBV19; J gene: TRBJ2-3; CDR3 protein: CASRSLAGGPDTQYF
V gene: TRBV7-2; J gene: TRBJ2-3; CDR3 protein: CASSLAGGANTDTQYF
V gene: TRBV18; J gene: TRBJ2-5; CDR3 protein: CATQSGVLETQYF
V gene: TRBV11-2; J gene: TRBJ2-7; CDR3 protein: CASSLTSNEQYF
V gene: TRBV12-3/TRBV12-4; J gene: TRBJ1-1; CDR3 protein: CASTSSGGSAFF
V gene: TRBV5-6; J gene: TRBJ2-5; CDR3 protein: CASSLGLAVQETQYF
V gene: TRBV4-1; J gene: TRBJ2-3; CDR3 protein: CASSPLGEADTQYF
V gene: TRBV7-6; J gene: TRBJ2-7; CDR3 protein: CASSSFPSGGLYEQYF
V gene: TRBV6-5; J gene: TRBJ1-2; CDR3 protein: CASSYSGTVGYGYTF
V gene: TRBV7-2; J gene: TRBJ2-3; CDR3 protein: CASSFSVDTQYF
V gene: TRBV9; J gene: TRBJ1-4; CDR3 protein: CASSVSGTGGSEKLFF
V gene: TRBV27; J gene: TRBJ1-5; CDR3 protein: CASTTPRSDRGSYSNQPQHF
V gene: TRBV6-2/TRBV6-3; J gene: TRBJ2-3; CDR3 protein: CASSPRGGTDTQYF
V gene: TRBV7-9; J gene: TRBJ2-7; CDR3 protein: CASSLGGQAAEEQYF
V gene: TRBV18; J gene: TRBJ1-5; CDR3 protein: CASSSGTGGPQPQHF
V gene: TRBV6-2/TRBV6-3; J gene: TRBJ1-4; CDR3 protein: CASSLQATNEKLFF
V gene: TRBV11-2; J gene: TRBJ2-3; CDR3 protein: CASSLDLGTSKATQYF
V gene: TRBV15; J gene: TRBJ1-2; CDR3 protein: CATSRDSQGFDGYTF
V gene: TRBV5-6; J gene: TRBJ2-7; CDR3 protein: CASSQLRGAHEQYF
V gene: TRBV12-5; J gene: TRBJ2-2; CDR3 protein: CASGLVSGTGPGIGELFF
V gene: TRBV18; J gene: TRBJ1-1; CDR3 protein: CASSPLLGQGAPEAFF
V gene: TRBV4-2; J gene: TRBJ1-6; CDR3 protein: CASSQGPTGDSPLHF
V gene: TRBV5-4; J gene: TRBJ1-1; CDR3 protein: CASSKDTGATEAFF
V gene: TRBV21-1; J gene: TRBJ1-1; CDR3 protein: CASSKEGGASNTEAFF
V gene: TRBV4-2; J gene: TRBJ2-5; CDR3 protein: CASSQAASGTLYQETQYF
V gene: TRBV5-1; J gene: TRBJ2-6; CDR3 protein: CASSDGLTGIGANVLTF
V gene: TRBV13; J gene: TRBJ1-2; CDR3 protein: CASSSRDRSYGYTF
V gene: TRBV5-5; J gene: TRBJ2-1; CDR3 protein: CASRWGGPQQFF
V gene: TRBV11-2; J gene: TRBJ2-7; CDR3 protein: CASSLSSYEQYF
V gene: TRBV6-5; J gene: TRBJ1-5; CDR3 protein: CASSYPGQGNQPQHF
V gene: TRBV28; J gene: TRBJ2-1; CDR3 protein: CASTTYNEQFF
V gene: TRBV11-3; J gene: TRBJ2-7; CDR3 protein: CASSLRTGDPYEQYF
V gene: TRBV5-1; J gene: TRBJ2-1; CDR3 protein: CASSPTLVSRNEQFF
V gene: TRBV5-1; J gene: TRBJ1-1; CDR3 protein: CASSYQGAFTEAFF
V gene: TRBV7-3; J gene: TRBJ2-5; CDR3 protein: CASSLGGTQETQYF
V gene: TRBV13; J gene: TRBJ1-3; CDR3 protein: CASSFRAGNTIYF
V gene: TRBV12-3/TRBV12-4; J gene: TRBJ1-1; CDR3 protein: CASSLTGNTEAFF
V gene: TRBV4-1; J gene: TRBJ2-7; CDR3 protein: CASSQGEDSYEQYF